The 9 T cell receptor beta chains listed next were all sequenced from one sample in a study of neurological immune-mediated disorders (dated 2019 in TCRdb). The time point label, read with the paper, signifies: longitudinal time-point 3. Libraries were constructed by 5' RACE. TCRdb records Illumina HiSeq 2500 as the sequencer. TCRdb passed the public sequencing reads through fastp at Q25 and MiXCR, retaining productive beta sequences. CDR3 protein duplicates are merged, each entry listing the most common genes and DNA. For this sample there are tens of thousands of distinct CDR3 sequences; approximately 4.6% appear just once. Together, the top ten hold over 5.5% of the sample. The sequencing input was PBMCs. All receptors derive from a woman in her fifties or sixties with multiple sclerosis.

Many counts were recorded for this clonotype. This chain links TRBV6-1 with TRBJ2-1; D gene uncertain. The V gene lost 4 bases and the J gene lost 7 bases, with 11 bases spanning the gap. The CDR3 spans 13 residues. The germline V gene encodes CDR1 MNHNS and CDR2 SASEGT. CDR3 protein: CASSGYYRNEQFF. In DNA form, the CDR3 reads TGTGCCAGCAGTGGGTACTATAGGAATGAGCAGTTCTTC.

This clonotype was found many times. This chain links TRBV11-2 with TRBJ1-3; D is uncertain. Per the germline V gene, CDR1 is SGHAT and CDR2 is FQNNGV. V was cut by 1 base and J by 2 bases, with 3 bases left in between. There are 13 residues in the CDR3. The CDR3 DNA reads TGTGCCAGCAGCTTAGGACCTGGAAACACCATATATTTT. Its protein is CASSLGPGNTIYF.

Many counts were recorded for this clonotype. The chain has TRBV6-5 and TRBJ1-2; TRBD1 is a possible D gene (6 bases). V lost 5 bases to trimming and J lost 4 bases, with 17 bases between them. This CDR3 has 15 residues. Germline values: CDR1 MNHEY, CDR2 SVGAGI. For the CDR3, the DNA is TGTGCCAGCAGTCCGGGTTGGGGGGCTTCCTATGGCTACACCTTC. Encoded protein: CASSPGWGASYGYTF.

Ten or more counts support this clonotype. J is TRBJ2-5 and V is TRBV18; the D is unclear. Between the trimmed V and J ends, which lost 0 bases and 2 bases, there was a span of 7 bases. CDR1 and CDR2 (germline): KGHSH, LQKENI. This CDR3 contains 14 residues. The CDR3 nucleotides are TGTGCCAGCTCACCACCGTCACTACAAGAGACCCAGTACTTC. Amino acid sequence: CASSPPSLQETQYF.

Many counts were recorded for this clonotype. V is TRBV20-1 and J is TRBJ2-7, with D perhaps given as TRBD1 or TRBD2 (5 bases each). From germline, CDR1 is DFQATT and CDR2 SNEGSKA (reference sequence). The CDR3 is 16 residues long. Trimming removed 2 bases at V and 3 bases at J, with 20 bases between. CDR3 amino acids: CSARPWDPAEYYEQYF. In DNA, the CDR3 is TGCAGTGCTAGACCCTGGGACCCTGCAGAATACTACGAGCAGTACTTC.

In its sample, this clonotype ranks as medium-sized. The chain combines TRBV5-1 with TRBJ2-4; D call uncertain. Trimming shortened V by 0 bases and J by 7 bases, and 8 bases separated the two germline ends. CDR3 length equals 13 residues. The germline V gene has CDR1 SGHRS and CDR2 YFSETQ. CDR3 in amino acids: CASSLEGTNIQYF. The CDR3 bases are TGCGCCAGCAGCTTGGAGGGTACCAACATTCAGTACTTC.

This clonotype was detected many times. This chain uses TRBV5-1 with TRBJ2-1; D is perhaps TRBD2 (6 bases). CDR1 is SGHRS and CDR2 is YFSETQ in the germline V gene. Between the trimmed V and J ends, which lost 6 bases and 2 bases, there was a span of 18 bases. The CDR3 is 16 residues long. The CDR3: CASNLDVGGAYNEQFF. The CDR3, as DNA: TGCGCCAGCAACCTTGACGTGGGGGGTGCCTACAATGAGCAGTTCTTC.

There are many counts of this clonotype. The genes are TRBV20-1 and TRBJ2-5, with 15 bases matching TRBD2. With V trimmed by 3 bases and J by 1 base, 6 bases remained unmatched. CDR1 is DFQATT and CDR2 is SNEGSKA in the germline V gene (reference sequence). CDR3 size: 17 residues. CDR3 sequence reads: CSARTGLAGGPQETQYF. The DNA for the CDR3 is TGCAGTGCTAGGACGGGACTAGCGGGGGGACCCCAAGAGACCCAGTACTTC.

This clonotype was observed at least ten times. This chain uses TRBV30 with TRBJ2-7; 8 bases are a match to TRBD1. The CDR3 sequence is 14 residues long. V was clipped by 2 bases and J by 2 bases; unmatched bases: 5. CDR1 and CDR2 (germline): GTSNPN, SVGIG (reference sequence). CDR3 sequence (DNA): TGTGCCTGGAGTAGACAGGGGCCGACCTACGAGCAGTACTTC. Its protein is CAWSRQGPTYEQYF. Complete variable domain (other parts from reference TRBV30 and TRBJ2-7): SQTIHQWPATLVQPVGSPLSLECTVEGTSNPNLYWYRQAAGRGLQLLFYSVGIGQISSEVPQNLSASRPQDRQFILSSKKLLLSDSGFYLCAWSRQGPTYEQYFGPGTRLTVT.